The next 26 T cell receptor beta chains were all read from a single sample in a study of shared clonotypes between healthy human individuals. Generated by immunoSEQ multiplex PCR, the TCRdb table keeps only in-frame clones and is missing some. This table has about half a million clones, 79% appearing once. Sequenced sample: PBMCs. The receptor set was obtained from a woman in her thirties or forties in good health. Some clones in this sample may be carry-over from other donors' samples.

The chain couples TRBV30 to TRBJ2-7, with D maybe TRBD1 (6 bases). The CDR3 has 14 amino acids. Deletions cut 0 bases from V and 6 bases from J, with 15 bases between. Germline loops: CDR1 GTSNPN, CDR2 SVGIG (reference sequence). CDR3 sequence (DNA): TGTGCCTGGAGTGTACTGGGGGCAGTTCGCGAGCAGTACTTC. It translates to CAWSVLGAVREQYF.

This clone was seen a few times. The rearrangement links TRBV7-9 to TRBJ1-1; D not certain. CDR1 is SEHNR and CDR2 is FQNEAQ in the germline V gene (reference sequence). CDR3 length: 16 amino acids. V was trimmed by 6 bases and J by 3 bases, leaving 20 bases between them. The CDR3 loop reads CASRSFGGGGYTEAFF. The CDR3 DNA sequence: TGTGCCAGCAGGTCTTTCGGAGGAGGCGGCTACACTGAAGCTTTCTTT.

The chain uses TRBV2 and TRBJ2-1; no clear D. V gave up 4 bases and J gave up 7 bases, with 14 bases separating them. Germline V gene data show CDR1 as SNHLY and CDR2 as FYNNEI. The CDR3 is 14 residues long. CDR3 amino acids: CASSVGGWTNEQFF. The CDR3 DNA follows: TGTGCCAGCAGTGTAGGCGGTTGGACGAATGAGCAGTTCTTC.

This clone has just one count. The CDR3 DNA sequence: TGTGCCAGTACCGGGTGGGGCGCCGGGGATGAGCAGTTCTTC. As protein: CASTGWGAGDEQFF. The chain is built from TRBV19 and TRBJ2-1; D is possibly TRBD1 or TRBD2 (5 bases each). CDR1 is LNHDA and CDR2 is SQIVND in the germline V gene (reference sequence). The CDR3 has 14 amino acids. V lost 7 bases to trimming and J lost 8 bases, with 18 bases between them.

This clone was seen a handful of times. This chain uses TRBV7-2 with TRBJ1-1; 12 bases align to TRBD1. This CDR3 contains 16 residues. The trim removed 1 base at V and 3 bases at J, leaving 3 bases unmatched. Looked up from germline, CDR1 is SGHTA and CDR2 is FQGNSA. CDR3 sequence reads: CASSLGDRGLYTEAFF. DNA for the CDR3: TGTGCCAGCAGCTTAGGGGACAGGGGGCTGTACACTGAAGCTTTCTTT.

This chain connects TRBV6-1 to TRBJ1-2, with 9 bases identical to TRBD1. CDR1 and CDR2 from the germline V gene are MNHNS and SASEGT. The CDR3 runs 15 residues. Trimming at V came to 6 bases and at J to 2 bases, leaving 7 bases not matched to a gene. The CDR3 sequence is CASRARGQGNYGYTF. The CDR3 region has the DNA TGTGCCAGCAGAGCCCGAGGACAGGGGAACTATGGCTACACCTTC.

J is TRBJ1-5 and V is TRBV2; 11 nucleotides agree with TRBD1. The junction had 7 bases not matched to a gene; V was cut back by 5 bases and J by 7 bases. The CDR3 loop spans 15 amino acids. Looked up from germline, CDR1 is SNHLY and CDR2 is FYNNEI. The CDR3: CASSLGQGAFQPQHF. The CDR3 coding sequence is TGTGCCAGCAGTTTAGGACAGGGGGCGTTCCAGCCCCAGCATTTT.

The chain carries TRBV9 and TRBJ2-7; a weak D match, TRBD2 (6 bases). Germline V gene lookup returns CDR1 SGDLS and CDR2 YYNGEE. The CDR3 spans 12 residues. V was cut by 0 bases and J by 7 bases, with 8 bases left in between. CDR3 nucleotide sequence: TGTGCCAGCAGCGTAGACGCGGGGGAGCAGTACTTC. As protein: CASSVDAGEQYF.

The chain links TRBV7-2 to TRBJ2-7; D possibly corresponds to TRBD1 (6 bases). Germline CDR1 reads SGHTA; CDR2 reads FQGNSA. Trimming pared 5 bases from V and 4 bases from J, leaving 9 bases between. The CDR3 length is 12 residues. This CDR3 reads CASSRRGYEQYF. The CDR3 DNA reads TGTGCCAGCAGCCGCAGGGGTTACGAGCAGTACTTC.

The chain links TRBV7-9 to TRBJ2-1; 8 positions agree with TRBD2. Germline CDR1 reads SEHNR; CDR2 reads FQNEAQ (reference sequence). This CDR3 has 19 residues. With V trimmed by 1 base and J by 0 bases, 11 bases remained unmatched. The CDR3 DNA follows: TGTGCCAGCAGCTTAGTCGGGCTAGCGGGCGGAAGCTCCTACAATGAGCAGTTCTTC. Translating gives CASSLVGLAGGSSYNEQFF. The full variable domain, completed using reference TRBV7-9 and TRBJ2-1, is DTGVSQNPRHKITKRGQNVTFRCDPISEHNRLYWYRQTLGQGPEFLTYFQNEAQLEKSRLLSDRFSAERPKGSFSTLEIQRTEQGDSAMYLCASSLVGLAGGSSYNEQFFGPGTRLTVL.

The chain recombines TRBV7-5 with TRBJ2-3; TRBD2, the table's D call, was not compared with the DNA. TRBV7-5 is a known pseudogene. The CDR3 spans 16 residues. CDR3 region: CVRSLAAGEGTDTQYF. The CDR3 DNA reads TGTGTCAGAAGCTTGGCGGCGGGAGAGGGGACAGATACGCAGTATTTT.

This chain connects TRBV10-3 to TRBJ2-5; no clear D. Trimming stripped 4 bases from V and 5 bases from J, with 14 bases between. The CDR3 length is 14 residues. In germline, CDR1 is ENHRY, CDR2 SYGVKD. CDR3 residues: CAISALERSETQYF. The CDR3, as DNA: TGTGCCATCAGTGCCCTTGAGCGATCGGAGACCCAGTACTTC.

The chain joins TRBV11-3 to TRBJ2-5; D remains ambiguous. The CDR3 length is 13 residues. The V gene lost 0 bases and the J gene lost 2 bases, with 4 bases spanning the gap. CDR1 is SGHNT, CDR2 YENEEA, per germline. CDR3 nucleotide sequence: TGTGCCAGCAGCTTAGAGGAACAAGAGACCCAGTACTTC. The encoded protein is CASSLEEQETQYF.

This clone has a handful of counts. This rearrangement joins TRBV7-2 to TRBJ1-5; D not certain. In germline, CDR1 is SGHTA, CDR2 FQGNSA. The CDR3 runs 15 residues. V lost 5 bases to trimming and J lost 3 bases, with 14 bases between them. Here the CDR3 reads CASSAGGRPNQPQHF. The CDR3 DNA reads as TGTGCCAGCAGCGCGGGCGGTAGACCCAATCAGCCCCAGCATTTT.

This chain uses TRBV20-1 with TRBJ2-5; D could derive from TRBD1 or TRBD2 (6 bases each). Germline CDR1 is DFQATT and CDR2 is SNEGSKA (reference sequence). This CDR3 comprises 11 residues. CDR3 sequence: CSVGGRETQYF. As DNA, the CDR3 is TGCAGCGTAGGGGGGCGAGAGACCCAGTACTTC.

The chain combines TRBV4-2 with TRBJ2-1; tentatively, D is TRBD2 (5 bases). Trimming pared 1 base from V and 6 bases from J, leaving 16 bases between. Per the germline V gene, CDR1 is LGHNA and CDR2 is YNFKEQ. There are 16 residues in the CDR3. The CDR3 loop reads CASSQGLVRAFNEQFF. Written as DNA, the CDR3 is TGTGCCAGCAGCCAAGGTCTGGTGAGGGCCTTCAATGAGCAGTTCTTC.

The V gene is TRBV11-2, the J gene TRBJ2-6, with D unclear. The V gene's germline CDR1 is SGHAT and CDR2 FQNNGV. This CDR3 is 13 amino acids long. The V end lost 5 bases, the J end lost 2 bases, and 4 bases lay between the germline ends. CDR3 amino acids: CASSRTGANVLTF. The CDR3 DNA is TGTGCCAGCAGCCGGACTGGGGCCAACGTCCTGACTTTC. The full variable domain, completed using reference TRBV11-2 and TRBJ2-6, is EAGVAQSPRYKIIEKRQSVAFWCNPISGHATLYWYQQILGQGPKLLIQFQNNGVVDDSQLPKDRFSAERLKGVDSTLKIQPAKLEDSAVYLCASSRTGANVLTFGAGSRLTVL.

As regards this clone: A much larger clonotype is one base distant, so this may be a read error. The chain combines TRBV7-9 with TRBJ2-7; 9 bases match TRBD1. Germline assignment: CDR1 SEHNR and CDR2 FQNEAQ (reference sequence). The V and J ends lost 5 bases and 7 bases, in that order; junction bases with no gene match: 6. The length of the CDR3 is 13 residues. CDR3 coding DNA: TGTGCCAGCAGCCCCGGGACAGGGAAAGAGCAGTACTTC. It encodes CASSPGTGKEQYF.

This sequence joins TRBV6-1 and TRBJ2-7, with a tentative D call TRBD1 (6 bases). CDR3 length: 13 amino acids. The germline CDR1 and CDR2 sequences are MNHNS and SASEGT. Trimming removed 7 bases at V and 7 bases at J, with 17 bases between. CDR3 sequence: CASTTDSLGEQYF. DNA for the CDR3: TGTGCCAGCACAACGGACAGTCTGGGGGAGCAGTACTTC.

The rearrangement links TRBV11-2 to TRBJ1-3; maybe TRBD1 (5 bases). V was pared by 1 base and J by 2 bases, with 6 bases between. CDR3 length: 14 amino acids. CDR1 and CDR2 (germline): SGHAT, FQNNGV. CDR3 nucleotides: TGTGCCAGCAGCTTAGCAGGGACTGGAAACACCATATATTTT. It translates to CASSLAGTGNTIYF.

The rearrangement links TRBV9 to TRBJ2-6; D unresolved. The CDR3 is 14 residues long. Trimming cost V 3 bases and J 0 bases, with 4 bases left between them. Germline CDR1 is SGDLS and CDR2 is YYNGEE. Here the CDR3 DNA reads TGTGCCAGCAGCGCCCTCTCTGGGGCCAACGTCCTGACTTTC. It specifies CASSALSGANVLTF.

J is TRBJ1-2 and V is TRBV11-2, with a possible D match to TRBD1 (5 bases). Germline V CDR1 and CDR2: SGHAT, FQNNGV. The CDR3 extends over 15 amino acids. V was trimmed by 1 base and J by 6 bases, leaving 15 bases between them. CDR3 sequence: CASSLAGGEVHGYTF. The CDR3 DNA reads TGTGCCAGCAGCTTAGCCGGGGGAGAGGTTCATGGCTACACCTTC.

The rearrangement uses TRBV5-4 and TRBJ2-5; D is unresolved. Between the trimmed V and J ends, which lost 4 bases and 2 bases, there was a span of 12 bases. This CDR3 has 14 residues. CDR1 is SGHNT and CDR2 is YYREEE in the germline V gene (reference sequence). CDR3 protein: CASSLYGEQETQYF. The CDR3 DNA reads as TGTGCCAGCAGCCTGTACGGAGAACAAGAGACCCAGTACTTC. Looking up the rest from reference TRBV5-4 and TRBJ2-5 gives the full variable domain: ETGVTQSPTHLIKTRGQQVTLRCSSQSGHNTVSWYQQALGQGPQFIFQYYREEENGRGNFPPRFSGLQFPNYSSELNVNALELDDSALYLCASSLYGEQETQYFGPGTRLLVL.

The chain links TRBV19 to TRBJ1-1, with 9 bases identical to TRBD1. The V and J ends lost 6 bases and 2 bases, in that order; junction bases with no gene match: 4. Germline-derived CDR1 and CDR2 are LNHDA and SQIVND (reference sequence). The CDR3 consists of 14 residues. CDR3 sequence reads: CASSQGQGNTEAFF. Here the CDR3 DNA reads TGTGCCAGTAGCCAGGGACAGGGTAACACTGAAGCTTTCTTT.

The V and J genes are TRBV7-3 and TRBJ2-6; D is perhaps TRBD1 (5 bases). V was pared by 4 bases and J by 0 bases, with 10 bases between. This CDR3 has 16 amino acids. Germline CDR1 and CDR2: SGHTA and FQGTGA. In DNA, the CDR3 is TGTGCCAGCAGCTACCAGGGTGTCTCTGGGGCCAACGTCCTGACTTTC. It encodes CASSYQGVSGANVLTF.

The CDR3 DNA sequence: TGTGCCATCAGGGAGGGACAGGAGGTCACCGGGGAGCTGTTTTTT. It encodes CAIREGQEVTGELFF. The V call is TRBV10-3, the J call TRBJ2-2, with TRBD1 matching over 8 bases. This CDR3 is built from 15 residues. CDR1 and CDR2 (germline): ENHRY, SYGVKD. V was clipped by 6 bases and J by 4 bases; unmatched bases: 7.